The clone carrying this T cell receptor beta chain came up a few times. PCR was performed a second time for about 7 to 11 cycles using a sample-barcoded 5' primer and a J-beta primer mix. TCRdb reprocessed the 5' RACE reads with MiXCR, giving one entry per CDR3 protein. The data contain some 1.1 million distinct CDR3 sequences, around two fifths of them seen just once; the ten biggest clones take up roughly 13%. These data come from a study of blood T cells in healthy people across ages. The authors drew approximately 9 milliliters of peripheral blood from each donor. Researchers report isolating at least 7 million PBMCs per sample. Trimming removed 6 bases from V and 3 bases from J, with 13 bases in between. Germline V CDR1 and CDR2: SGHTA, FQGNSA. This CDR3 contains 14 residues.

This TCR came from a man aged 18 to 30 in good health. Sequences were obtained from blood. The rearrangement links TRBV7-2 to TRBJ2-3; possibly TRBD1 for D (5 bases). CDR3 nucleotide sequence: TGTGCCAGCAGAATGGGGCTGGAAACAGATACGCAGTATTTT. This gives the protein CASRMGLETDTQYF.